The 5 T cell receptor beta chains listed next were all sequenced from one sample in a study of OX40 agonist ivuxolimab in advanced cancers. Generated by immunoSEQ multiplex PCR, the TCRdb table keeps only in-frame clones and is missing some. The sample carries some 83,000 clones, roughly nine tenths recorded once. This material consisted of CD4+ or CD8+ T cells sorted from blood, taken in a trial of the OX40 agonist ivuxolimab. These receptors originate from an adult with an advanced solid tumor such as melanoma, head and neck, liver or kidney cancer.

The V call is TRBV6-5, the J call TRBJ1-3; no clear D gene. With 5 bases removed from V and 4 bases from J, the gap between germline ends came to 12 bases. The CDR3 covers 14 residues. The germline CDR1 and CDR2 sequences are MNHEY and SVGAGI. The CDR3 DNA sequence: TGTGCCAGCAGTCGGGGTTCAGCGGGAAACACCATATATTTT. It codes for CASSRGSAGNTIYF.

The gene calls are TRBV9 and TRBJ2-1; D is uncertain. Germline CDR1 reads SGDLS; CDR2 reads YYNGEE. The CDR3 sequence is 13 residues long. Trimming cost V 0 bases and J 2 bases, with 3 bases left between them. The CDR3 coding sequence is TGTGCCAGCAGCGTAGAACCCTACAATGAGCAGTTCTTC. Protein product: CASSVEPYNEQFF.

The CDR3 nucleotides read TGTGCCAGCTCACCAAGAGACCTAGATACCGGGGAGCTGTTTTTT. Amino acids: CASSPRDLDTGELFF. J is TRBJ2-2 and V is TRBV18; no clear D gene. V gave up 2 bases and J gave up 5 bases, with 12 bases separating them. The CDR3 length is 15 residues. The germline V gene has CDR1 KGHSH and CDR2 LQKENI.

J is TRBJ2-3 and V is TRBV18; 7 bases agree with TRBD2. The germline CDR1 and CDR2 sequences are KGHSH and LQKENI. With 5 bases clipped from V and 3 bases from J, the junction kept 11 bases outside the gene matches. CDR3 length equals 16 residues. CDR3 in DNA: TGTGCCAGCTCAGAATTCAGCGGGATGGTAACAGATACGCAGTATTTT. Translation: CASSEFSGMVTDTQYF. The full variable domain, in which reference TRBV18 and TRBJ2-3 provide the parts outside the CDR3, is NAGVMQNPRHLVRRRGQEARLRCSPMKGHSHVYWYRQLPEEGLKFMVYLQKENIIDESGMPKERFSAEFPKEGPSILRIQQVVRGDSAAYFCASSEFSGMVTDTQYFGPGTRLTVL.

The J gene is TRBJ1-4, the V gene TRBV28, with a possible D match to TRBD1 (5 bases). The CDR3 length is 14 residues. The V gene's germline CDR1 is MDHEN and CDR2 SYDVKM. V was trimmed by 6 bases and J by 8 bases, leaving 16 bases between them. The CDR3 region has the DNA TGTGCCAGCAGCCAAGGGGACTCCACCGAAAAACTGTTTTTT. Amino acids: CASSQGDSTEKLFF. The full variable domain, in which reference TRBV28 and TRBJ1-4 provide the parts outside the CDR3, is DVKVTQSSRYLVKRTGEKVFLECVQDMDHENMFWYRQDPGLGLRLIYFSYDVKMKEKGDIPEGYSVSREKKERFSLILESASTNQTSMYLCASSQGDSTEKLFFGSGTQLSVL.